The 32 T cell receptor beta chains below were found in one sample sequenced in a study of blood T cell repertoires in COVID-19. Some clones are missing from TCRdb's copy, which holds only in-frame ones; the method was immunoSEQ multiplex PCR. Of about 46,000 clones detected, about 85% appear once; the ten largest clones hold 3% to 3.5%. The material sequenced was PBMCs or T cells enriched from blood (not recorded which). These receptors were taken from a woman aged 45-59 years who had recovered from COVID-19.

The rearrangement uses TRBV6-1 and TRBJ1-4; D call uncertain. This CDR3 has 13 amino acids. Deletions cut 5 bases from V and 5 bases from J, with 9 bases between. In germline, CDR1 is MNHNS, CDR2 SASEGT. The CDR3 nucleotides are TGTGCCAGCAGTACTCCGAACAATGAAAAACTGTTTTTT. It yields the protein CASSTPNNEKLFF.

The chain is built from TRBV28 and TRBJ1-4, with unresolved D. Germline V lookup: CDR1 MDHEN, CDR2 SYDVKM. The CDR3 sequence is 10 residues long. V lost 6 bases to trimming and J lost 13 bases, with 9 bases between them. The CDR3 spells CASRNGGLFF. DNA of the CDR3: TGTGCCAGCAGAAACGGCGGACTGTTTTTT.

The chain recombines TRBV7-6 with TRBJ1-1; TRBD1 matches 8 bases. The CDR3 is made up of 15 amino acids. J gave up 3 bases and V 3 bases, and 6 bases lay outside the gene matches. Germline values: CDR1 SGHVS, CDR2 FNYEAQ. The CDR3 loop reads CASSFARGRDTEAFF. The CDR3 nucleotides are TGTGCCAGCAGCTTCGCCAGGGGGCGCGACACTGAAGCTTTCTTT.

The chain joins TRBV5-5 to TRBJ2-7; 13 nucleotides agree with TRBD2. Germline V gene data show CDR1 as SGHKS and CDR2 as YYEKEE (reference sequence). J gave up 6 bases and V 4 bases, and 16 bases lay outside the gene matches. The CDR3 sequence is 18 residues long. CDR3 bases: TGTGCCAGCAGCCACGGACTAGCGGGGGTACCGGAGTTCGGCGAGCAGTACTTC. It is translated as CASSHGLAGVPEFGEQYF. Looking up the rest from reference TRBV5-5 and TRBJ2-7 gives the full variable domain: DAGVTQSPTHLIKTRGQQVTLRCSPISGHKSVSWYQQVLGQGPQFIFQYYEKEERGRGNFPDRFSARQFPNYSSELNVNALLLGDSALYLCASSHGLAGVPEFGEQYFGPGTRLTVT.

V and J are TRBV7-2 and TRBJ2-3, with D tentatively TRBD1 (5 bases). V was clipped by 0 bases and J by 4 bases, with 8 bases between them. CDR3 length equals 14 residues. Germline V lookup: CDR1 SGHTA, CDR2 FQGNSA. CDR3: CASSLAGAPDTQYF. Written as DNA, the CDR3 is TGTGCCAGCAGCTTAGCAGGGGCCCCAGATACGCAGTATTTT.

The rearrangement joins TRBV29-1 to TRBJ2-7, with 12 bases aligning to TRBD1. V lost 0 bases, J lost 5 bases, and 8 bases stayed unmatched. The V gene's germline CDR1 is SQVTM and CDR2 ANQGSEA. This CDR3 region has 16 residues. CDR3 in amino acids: CSVEDRGTGGVHEQYF. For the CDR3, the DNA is TGCAGCGTTGAAGACCGGGGGACAGGGGGCGTCCACGAGCAGTACTTC.

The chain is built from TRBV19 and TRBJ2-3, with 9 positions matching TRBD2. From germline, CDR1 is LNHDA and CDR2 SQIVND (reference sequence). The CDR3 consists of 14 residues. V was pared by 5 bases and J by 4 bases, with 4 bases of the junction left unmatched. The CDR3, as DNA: TGTGCCAGTAGTCCTAGCGGGGTACCAGATACGCAGTATTTT. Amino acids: CASSPSGVPDTQYF.

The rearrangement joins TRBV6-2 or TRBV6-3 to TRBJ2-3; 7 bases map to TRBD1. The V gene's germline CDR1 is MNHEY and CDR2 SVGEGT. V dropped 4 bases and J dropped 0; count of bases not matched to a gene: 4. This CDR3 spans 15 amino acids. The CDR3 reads CASSWTGTSTDTQYF. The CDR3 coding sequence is TGTGCCAGCAGTTGGACAGGAACTAGCACAGATACGCAGTATTTT.

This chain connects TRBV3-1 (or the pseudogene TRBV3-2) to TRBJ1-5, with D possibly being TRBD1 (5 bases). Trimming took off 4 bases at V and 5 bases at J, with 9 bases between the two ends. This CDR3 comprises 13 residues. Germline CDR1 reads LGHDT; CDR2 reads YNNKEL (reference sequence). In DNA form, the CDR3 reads TGTGCCAGCAGCCCGGGACTCTATCAGCCCCAGCATTTT. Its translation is CASSPGLYQPQHF.

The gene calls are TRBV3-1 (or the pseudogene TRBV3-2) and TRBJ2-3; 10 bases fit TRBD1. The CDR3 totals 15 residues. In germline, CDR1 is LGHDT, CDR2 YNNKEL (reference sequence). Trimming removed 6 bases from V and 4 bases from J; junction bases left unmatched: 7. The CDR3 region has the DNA TGTGCCAGCAGATCGGGACAGGGGTTGCCAGATACGCAGTATTTT. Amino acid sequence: CASRSGQGLPDTQYF.

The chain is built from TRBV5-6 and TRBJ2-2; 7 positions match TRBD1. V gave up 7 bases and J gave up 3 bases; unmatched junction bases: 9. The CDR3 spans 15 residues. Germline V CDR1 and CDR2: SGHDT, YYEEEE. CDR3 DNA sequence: TGTGCCAGCCATAGGGGGCGTACATACACCGGGGAGCTGTTTTTT. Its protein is CASHRGRTYTGELFF.

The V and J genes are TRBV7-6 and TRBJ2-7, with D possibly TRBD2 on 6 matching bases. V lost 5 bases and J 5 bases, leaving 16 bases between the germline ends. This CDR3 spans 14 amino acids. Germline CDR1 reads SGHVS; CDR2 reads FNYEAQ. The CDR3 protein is CASSLGRSVDEQYF. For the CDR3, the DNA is TGTGCCAGCAGCCTAGGGAGGAGTGTGGACGAGCAGTACTTC.

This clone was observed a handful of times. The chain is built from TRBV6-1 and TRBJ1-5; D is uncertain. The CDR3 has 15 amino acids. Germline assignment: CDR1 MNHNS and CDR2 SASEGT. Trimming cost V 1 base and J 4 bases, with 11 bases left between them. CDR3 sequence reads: CASSEGAGFNQPQHF. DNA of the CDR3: TGTGCCAGCAGTGAAGGAGCAGGTTTTAATCAGCCCCAGCATTTT.

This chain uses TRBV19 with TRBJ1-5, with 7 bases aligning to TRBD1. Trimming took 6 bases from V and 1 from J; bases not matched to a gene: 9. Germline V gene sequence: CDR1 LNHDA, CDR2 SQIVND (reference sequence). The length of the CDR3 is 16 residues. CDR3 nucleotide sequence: TGTGCCAGTAGGAAAACACGACAGGGAAGCAATCAGCCCCAGCATTTT. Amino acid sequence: CASRKTRQGSNQPQHF.

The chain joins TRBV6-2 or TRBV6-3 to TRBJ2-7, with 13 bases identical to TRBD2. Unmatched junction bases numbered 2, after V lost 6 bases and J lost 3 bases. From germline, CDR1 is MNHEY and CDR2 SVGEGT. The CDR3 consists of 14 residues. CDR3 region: CASSRLAGGYEQYF. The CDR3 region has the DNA TGTGCCAGCAGCCGACTAGCGGGAGGCTACGAGCAGTACTTC.

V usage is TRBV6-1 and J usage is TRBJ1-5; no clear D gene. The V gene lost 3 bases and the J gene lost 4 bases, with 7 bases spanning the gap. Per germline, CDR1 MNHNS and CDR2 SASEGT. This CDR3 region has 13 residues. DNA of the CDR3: TGTGCCAGCAGTGAGTCCGGGAATCAGCCCCAGCATTTT. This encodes CASSESGNQPQHF.

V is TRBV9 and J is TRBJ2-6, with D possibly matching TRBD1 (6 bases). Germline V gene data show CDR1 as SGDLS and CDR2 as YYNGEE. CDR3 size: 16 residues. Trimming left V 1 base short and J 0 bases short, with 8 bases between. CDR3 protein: CASSVLDSSGANVLTF. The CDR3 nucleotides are TGTGCCAGCAGCGTACTGGACAGCTCTGGGGCCAACGTCCTGACTTTC.

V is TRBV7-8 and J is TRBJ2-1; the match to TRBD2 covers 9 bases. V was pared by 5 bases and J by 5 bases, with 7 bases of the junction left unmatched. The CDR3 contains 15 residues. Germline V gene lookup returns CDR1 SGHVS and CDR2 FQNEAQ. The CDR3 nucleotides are TGTGCCAGCAGCACAAGGACTAGCGCAAACAATGAGCAGTTCTTC. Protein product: CASSTRTSANNEQFF.

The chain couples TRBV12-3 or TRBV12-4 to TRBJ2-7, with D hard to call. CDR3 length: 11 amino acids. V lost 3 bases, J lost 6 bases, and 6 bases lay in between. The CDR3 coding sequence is TGTGCCAGCAGTTTCACAAGCGAGCAGTACTTC. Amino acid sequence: CASSFTSEQYF.

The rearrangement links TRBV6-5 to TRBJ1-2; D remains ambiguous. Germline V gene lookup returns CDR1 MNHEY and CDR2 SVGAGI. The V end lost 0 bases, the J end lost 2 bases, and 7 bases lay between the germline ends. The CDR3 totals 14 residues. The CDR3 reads CASSYSRVNYGYTF. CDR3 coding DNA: TGTGCCAGCAGTTACTCGAGGGTAAACTATGGCTACACCTTC.

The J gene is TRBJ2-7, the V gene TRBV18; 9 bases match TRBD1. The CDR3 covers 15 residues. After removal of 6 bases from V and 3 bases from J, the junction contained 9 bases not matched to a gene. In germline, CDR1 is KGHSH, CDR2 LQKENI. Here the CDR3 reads CASSHPGTGFYEQYF. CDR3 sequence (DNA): TGTGCCAGCTCGCACCCCGGGACAGGGTTCTACGAGCAGTACTTC.

CDR3 sequence (DNA): TGTGCCAGTAGGGTCCGAGATCAGCCCCAGCATTTT. Its translation: CASRVRDQPQHF. This chain links TRBV19 with TRBJ1-5; unclear D gene. CDR1 is LNHDA, CDR2 SQIVND, per germline (reference sequence). The length of the CDR3 is 12 residues. Trimming left V 6 bases short and J 5 bases short, with 8 bases between.

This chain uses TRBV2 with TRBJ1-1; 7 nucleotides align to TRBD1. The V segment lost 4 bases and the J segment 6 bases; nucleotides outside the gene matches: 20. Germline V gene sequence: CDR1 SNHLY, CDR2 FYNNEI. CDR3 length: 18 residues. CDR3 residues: CASSGLQGFVQLWAEAFF. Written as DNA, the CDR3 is TGTGCCAGCAGTGGGTTACAGGGGTTTGTCCAACTTTGGGCTGAAGCTTTCTTT. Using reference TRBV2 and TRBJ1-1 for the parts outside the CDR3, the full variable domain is EPEVTQTPSHQVTQMGQEVILRCVPISNHLYFYWYRQILGQKVEFLVSFYNNEISEKSEIFDDQFSVERPDGSNFTLKIRSTKLEDSAMYFCASSGLQGFVQLWAEAFFGQGTRLTVV.

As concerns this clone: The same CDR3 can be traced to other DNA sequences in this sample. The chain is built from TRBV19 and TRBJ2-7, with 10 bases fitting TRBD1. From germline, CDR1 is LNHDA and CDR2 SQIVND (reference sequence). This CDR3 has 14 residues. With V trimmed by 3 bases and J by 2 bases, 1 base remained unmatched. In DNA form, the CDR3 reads TGTGCCAGTAGTATCGGACAGGGGGCCTACGAGCAGTACTTC. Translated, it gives CASSIGQGAYEQYF.

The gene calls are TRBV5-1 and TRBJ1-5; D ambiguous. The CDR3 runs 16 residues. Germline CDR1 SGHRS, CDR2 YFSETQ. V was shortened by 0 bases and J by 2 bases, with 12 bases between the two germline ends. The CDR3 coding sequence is TGCGCCAGCAGCTTGGAAAGGAGGGTTGGCAATCAGCCCCAGCATTTT. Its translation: CASSLERRVGNQPQHF.

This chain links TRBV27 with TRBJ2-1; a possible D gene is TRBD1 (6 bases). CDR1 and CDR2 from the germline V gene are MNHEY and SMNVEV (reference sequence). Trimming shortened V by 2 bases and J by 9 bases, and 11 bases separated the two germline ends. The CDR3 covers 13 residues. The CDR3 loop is CASSLTGQGEQFF. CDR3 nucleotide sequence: TGTGCCAGCAGTTTAACAGGGCAGGGTGAGCAGTTCTTC.

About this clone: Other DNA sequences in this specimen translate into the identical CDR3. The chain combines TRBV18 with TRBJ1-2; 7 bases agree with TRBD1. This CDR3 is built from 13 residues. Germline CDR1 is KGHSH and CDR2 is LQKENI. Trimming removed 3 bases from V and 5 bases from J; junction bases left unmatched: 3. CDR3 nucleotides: TGTGCCAGCTCACCGGGACAGCCATATGGCTACACCTTC. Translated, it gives CASSPGQPYGYTF.

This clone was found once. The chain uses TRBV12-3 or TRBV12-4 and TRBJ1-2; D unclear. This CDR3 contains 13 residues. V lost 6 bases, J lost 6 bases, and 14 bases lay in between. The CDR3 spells CASSQRGPDGYTF. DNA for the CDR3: TGTGCCAGCAGCCAACGCGGGCCGGATGGCTACACCTTC.

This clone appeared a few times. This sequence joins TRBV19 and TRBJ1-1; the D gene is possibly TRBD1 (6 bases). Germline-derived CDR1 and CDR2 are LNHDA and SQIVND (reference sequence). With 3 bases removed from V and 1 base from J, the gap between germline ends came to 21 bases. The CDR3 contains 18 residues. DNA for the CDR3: TGTGCCAGTAGTATCAACCCCTTAGGGCTGGGGGCGAACACTGAAGCTTTCTTT. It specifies CASSINPLGLGANTEAFF. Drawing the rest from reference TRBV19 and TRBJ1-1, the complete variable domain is DGGITQSPKYLFRKEGQNVTLSCEQNLNHDAMYWYRQDPGQGLRLIYYSQIVNDFQKGDIAEGYSVSREKKESFPLTVTSAQKNPTAFYLCASSINPLGLGANTEAFFGQGTRLTVV.

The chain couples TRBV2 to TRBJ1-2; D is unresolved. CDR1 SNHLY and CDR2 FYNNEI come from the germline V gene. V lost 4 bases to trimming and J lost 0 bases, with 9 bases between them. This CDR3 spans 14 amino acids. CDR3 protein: CASSVISANYGYTF. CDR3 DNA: TGTGCCAGCAGTGTGATCTCAGCTAACTATGGCTACACCTTC.

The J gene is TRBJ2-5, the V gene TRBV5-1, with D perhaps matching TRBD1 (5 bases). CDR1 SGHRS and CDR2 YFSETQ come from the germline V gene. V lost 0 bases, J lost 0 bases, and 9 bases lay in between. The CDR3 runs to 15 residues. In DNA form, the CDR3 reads TGCGCCAGCAGCTTGGGGACAAGTAACCAAGAGACCCAGTACTTC. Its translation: CASSLGTSNQETQYF.

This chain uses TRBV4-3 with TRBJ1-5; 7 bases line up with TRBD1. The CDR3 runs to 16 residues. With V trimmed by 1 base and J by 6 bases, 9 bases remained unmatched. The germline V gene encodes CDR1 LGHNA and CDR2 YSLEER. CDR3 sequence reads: CASSQGLDRSIQPQHF. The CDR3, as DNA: TGCGCCAGCAGCCAAGGCTTGGACAGGTCGATTCAGCCCCAGCATTTT.